The 13 T cell receptor beta chains below come from one sample, sequenced in a study of Ad26.COV2.S vaccination and SARS-CoV-2 variants. Libraries were prepared by immunoSEQ multiplex PCR; TCRdb keeps only in-frame clonotypes and omits some of them. There are 400,000 to 500,000 clones in the sample; roughly nine tenths occur only once, and 2% to 3% lies in the top ten. Treatment of the sample: about 20 received Ad26.COV2.S at low or high dose, single or two shots; about five received placebo; per-sample allocation not given. Vaccine and placebo recipients were sampled on day 63 after the first injection. Specimen: peripheral blood, collected in a trial of Ad26.COV2.S vaccine versus placebo. Receptor source: a person aged 18-60 years who received the Ad26.COV2.S COVID-19 vaccine or a placebo.

The V call is TRBV28, the J call TRBJ2-7; 8 positions match TRBD1. This CDR3 has 16 residues. Germline CDR1 is MDHEN and CDR2 is SYDVKM. V lost 6 bases to trimming and J lost 1 base; unmatched junction nucleotides: 11. CDR3 nucleotide sequence: TGTGCCAGCAGCTCCATACAGGGGGAGGATTCCTACGAGCAGTACTTC. This encodes CASSSIQGEDSYEQYF.

This clone was observed a single time. V and J are TRBV15 and TRBJ2-5; TRBD2 matches at 7 bases. The V gene's germline CDR1 is LNHNV and CDR2 YYDKDF (reference sequence). This CDR3 region has 13 residues. V lost 9 bases to trimming and J lost 1 base; unmatched junction nucleotides: 5. The DNA for the CDR3 is TGTGCCACAAGCCCGGGGGGCCAAGAGACCCAGTACTTC. Translation: CATSPGGQETQYF. Looking up the rest from reference TRBV15 and TRBJ2-5 gives the full variable domain: DAMVIQNPRYQVTQFGKPVTLSCSQTLNHNVMYWYQQKSSQAPKLLFHYYDKDFNNEADTPDNFQSRRPNTSFCFLDIRSPGLGDTAMYLCATSPGGQETQYFGPGTRLLVL.

This clone was seen only once. V gene TRBV11-2 combines with J gene TRBJ1-1; the match to TRBD1 covers 7 bases. Trimming took 1 base from V and 10 from J; bases not matched to a gene: 6. CDR1 and CDR2 (germline): SGHAT, FQNNGV. This CDR3 spans 13 amino acids. The CDR3 sequence is CASSLVEGARAFF. For the CDR3, the DNA is TGTGCCAGCAGCTTAGTAGAGGGGGCGCGAGCTTTCTTT.

The chain combines TRBV5-5 with TRBJ2-3; either TRBD1 or TRBD2 may supply D (6 bases each). In germline, CDR1 is SGHKS, CDR2 YYEKEE (reference sequence). There are 15 residues in the CDR3. Deletions cut 4 bases from V and 2 bases from J, with 14 bases between. CDR3 amino acids: CASSRTRGHTDTQYF. The CDR3 region has the DNA TGTGCCAGCAGCCGGACCCGGGGGCACACAGATACGCAGTATTTT.

The V and J genes are TRBV15 and TRBJ2-2; 7 bases align to TRBD1. This CDR3 region has 18 residues. Per the germline V gene, CDR1 is LNHNV and CDR2 is YYDKDF (reference sequence). V lost 0 bases to trimming and J lost 6 bases; unmatched junction nucleotides: 13. The CDR3 protein is CATSRDLLDREGAGELFF. CDR3 sequence (DNA): TGTGCCACCAGCAGAGACCTATTAGACAGGGAAGGGGCCGGGGAGCTGTTTTTT.

V is TRBV27 and J is TRBJ2-7; D might be TRBD1 or TRBD2, each matching 5 bases. Germline V gene sequence: CDR1 MNHEY, CDR2 SMNVEV (reference sequence). The CDR3 length is 12 residues. V was pared by 5 bases and J by 5 bases, with 10 bases between. The CDR3 loop is CASSVPGHEQYF. The CDR3 DNA reads as TGTGCCAGCAGTGTCCCGGGACACGAGCAGTACTTC.

This rearrangement joins TRBV21-1 to TRBJ2-7; the D call in the table, TRBD2, was not verified against the DNA. TRBV21-1 is a recognized pseudogene. The CDR3 loop spans 14 amino acids. CDR3 loop: CASPLNGLAVEQYV. CDR3 nucleotide sequence: TGTGCCAGCCCCCTAAATGGACTAGCGGTCGAGCAGTACGTC.

The V call is TRBV28, the J call TRBJ1-2, with 7 bases fitting TRBD1. Germline assignment: CDR1 MDHEN and CDR2 SYDVKM. Trimming removed 4 bases from V and 14 bases from J; junction bases left unmatched: 13. The length of the CDR3 is 13 residues. The CDR3 region is CASSSGTAPYPTF. CDR3 in DNA: TGTGCCAGCAGTTCCGGGACAGCCCCTTATCCTACCTTC.

V gene TRBV5-4 combines with J gene TRBJ2-5; no reliable D call. V was pared by 3 bases and J by 7 bases, with 13 bases between. Germline V lookup: CDR1 SGHNT, CDR2 YYREEE (reference sequence). This CDR3 is 13 amino acids long. CDR3 amino acids: CASSSPGPGTQYF. DNA of the CDR3: TGTGCCAGCAGCTCCCCGGGCCCAGGGACCCAGTACTTC.

The chain couples TRBV29-1 to TRBJ1-1, with 7 bases that match TRBD1. CDR3 length: 11 amino acids. The germline V gene has CDR1 SQVTM and CDR2 ANQGSEA. V shed 0 bases, J shed 10 bases, and the junction held 2 bases outside the gene matches. The CDR3 region is CSVEDNRGAFF. The CDR3 bases are TGCAGCGTTGAAGATAACAGGGGAGCTTTCTTT.

V and J are TRBV3-1 (or the pseudogene TRBV3-2) and TRBJ2-1, with a tentative D call TRBD2 (5 bases). Trimming left V 4 bases short and J 2 bases short, with 18 bases between. This CDR3 spans 17 amino acids. Germline V gene data show CDR1 as LGHDT and CDR2 as YNNKEL (reference sequence). CDR3 sequence (DNA): TGTGCCAGCAGCCCATCATTGTCGGACGGGACCTACAATGAGCAGTTCTTC. It encodes CASSPSLSDGTYNEQFF.

The rearrangement links TRBV28 to TRBJ1-5; perhaps TRBD1 as D (5 bases). Trimming shortened V by 5 bases and J by 4 bases, and 18 bases separated the two germline ends. This CDR3 region has 16 residues. CDR1 and CDR2 (germline): MDHEN, SYDVKM. The CDR3 region is CASSKDRGAENQPQHF. DNA for the CDR3: TGTGCCAGCAGTAAGGATCGAGGGGCTGAGAATCAGCCCCAGCATTTT.

This sequence joins TRBV18 and TRBJ1-1, with D possibly matching TRBD1 (5 bases). V was cut by 3 bases and J by 4 bases, with 15 bases left in between. This CDR3 contains 15 residues. CDR1 is KGHSH and CDR2 is LQKENI in the germline V gene. The chain's CDR3 is CASSPPRARGTEAFF. CDR3 bases: TGTGCCAGCTCACCGCCCAGGGCTCGGGGCACTGAAGCTTTCTTT.